Below, one T cell receptor beta chain is given with its context. The data were taken from a study of control samples from healthy donors and cancer patients. The repertoire was sequenced with immunoSEQ multiplex PCR; TCRdb's copy has only in-frame clones and lacks some. The sample lists 160,000 or so clones; approximately 96% were seen once. Material: blood. The TCR was taken from a woman aged 40 to 50 in good health.

Here the CDR3 DNA reads TGTGCCAGCAGTCTACTAAGGTCGTACAATGAGCAGTTCTTC. It encodes CASSLLRSYNEQFF. This sequence joins TRBV7-2 and TRBJ2-1; D gene unclear. Trimming shortened V by 6 bases and J by 4 bases, and 13 bases separated the two germline ends. Germline V gene sequence: CDR1 SGHTA, CDR2 FQGNSA. The CDR3 has 14 residues.